This T cell receptor (beta chain) was obtained from a study of OX40 agonist ivuxolimab in advanced cancers. Study context: Dose-escalation cases comprised hepatocellular carcinoma, melanoma, renal cell or head and neck cancer. Participants could have had prior anti-PD-1, anti-PD-L1 or anti-CTLA-4 therapy, and around 40% had some. A male proportion of approximately 80% was recorded, with mean age approximately 57 years and range about 20 to 90.

A remark on this clone: Antigen specificity is unknown.

Only in-frame clones appear in the TCRdb table, and some are missing; sequencing was by immunoSEQ multiplex PCR. The profile shows around 83,000 clones, approximately 84% of them singletons. Study-wide results and caveats: Also showing low normalized T-cell clonal expansion were some of the nonresponders.

Deletions cut 2 bases from V and 5 bases from J, with 9 bases between. Germline V gene data show CDR1 as SEHNR and CDR2 as FQNEAQ (reference sequence). This CDR3 comprises 14 residues. The sequences come from CD4+ or CD8+ T cells sorted from blood, collected in a trial of the OX40 agonist ivuxolimab. This receptor was identified in an adult with an advanced solid tumor such as melanoma, head and neck, liver or kidney cancer. The gene calls are TRBV7-9 and TRBJ1-4; D not resolved. CDR3 DNA: TGTGCCAGCAGCTTATTCGACCAGAATGAAAAACTGTTTTTT. Translating it yields CASSLFDQNEKLFF. The full variable domain, rest sourced from reference TRBV7-9 and TRBJ1-4, is DTGVSQNPRHKITKRGQNVTFRCDPISEHNRLYWYRQTLGQGPEFLTYFQNEAQLEKSRLLSDRFSAERPKGSFSTLEIQRTEQGDSAMYLCASSLFDQNEKLFFGSGTQLSVL.